A single sample gave rise to the 28 T cell receptor beta chains below, sequenced in a study of radiotherapy plus CTLA-4 blockade in lung cancer. The method was immunoSEQ multiplex PCR; TCRdb's version includes in-frame clones alone and lacks a portion of them. The sample consists of more than 25,000 clones, about 79% of them appearing once. This material consisted of peripheral blood, taken from a patient treated with radiotherapy plus ipilimumab. Receptor source: a human donor with non-small cell lung cancer that progressed on radiotherapy plus ipilimumab.

The chain couples TRBV28 to TRBJ2-5, with D possibly matching TRBD2 (6 bases). The J call may be in error: the DNA end matches TRBJ2-7 better. Looked up from germline, CDR1 is MDHEN and CDR2 is SYDVKM. This CDR3 region has 15 residues. CDR3 residues: CASSSRLGRRNEQYF. CDR3 nucleotide sequence: TGTGCCAGCAGTTCCCGACTAGGTCGCCGGAACGAGCAGTACTTC.

This rearrangement joins TRBV4-1 to TRBJ2-5; 7 bases are a match to TRBD2. V lost 5 bases, J lost 3 bases, and 9 bases stayed unmatched. Germline CDR1 MGHRA, CDR2 YSYEKL. The CDR3 extends over 15 amino acids. The CDR3 DNA sequence: TGCGCCAGCAGCGTACCCGGGACTACAGAAGAGACCCAGTACTTC. It encodes CASSVPGTTEETQYF.

J is TRBJ2-5 and V is TRBV7-9; 9 nucleotides agree with TRBD1. J was trimmed by 5 bases and V by 1 base; bases with no gene match: 5. The CDR3 spans 15 residues. The germline gives CDR1 SEHNR, CDR2 FQNEAQ (reference sequence). The CDR3 DNA reads TGTGCCAGCAGCTTAGTTGGGACAGGGTCCGAGACCCAGTACTTC. This translates into CASSLVGTGSETQYF.

The chain joins TRBV15 to TRBJ2-5; D gene uncertain. V was shortened by 1 base and J by 0 bases, with 9 bases between the two germline ends. The CDR3 is made up of 15 amino acids. Germline V CDR1 and CDR2: LNHNV, YYDKDF (reference sequence). CDR3 nucleotide sequence: TGTGCCACCAGCAGAGTTACAGTGTACCAAGAGACCCAGTACTTC. Translation: CATSRVTVYQETQYF. Together with reference TRBV15 and TRBJ2-5, the CDR3 gives the full variable domain: DAMVIQNPRYQVTQFGKPVTLSCSQTLNHNVMYWYQQKSSQAPKLLFHYYDKDFNNEADTPDNFQSRRPNTSFCFLDIRSPGLGDTAMYLCATSRVTVYQETQYFGPGTRLLVL.

J is TRBJ2-3 and V is TRBV5-1; 8 bases fit TRBD1. This CDR3 region has 15 residues. Germline values: CDR1 SGHRS, CDR2 YFSETQ. V gave up 1 base and J gave up 5 bases; unmatched junction bases: 6. CDR3 in amino acids: CASSLRTGFQDTQYF. In nucleotides, the CDR3 is TGCGCCAGCAGCTTGAGGACAGGGTTTCAAGATACGCAGTATTTT.

This chain uses TRBV6-1 with TRBJ2-7; no firm D call. Germline-derived CDR1 and CDR2 are MNHNS and SASEGT. CDR3 length: 12 residues. Trimming pared 5 bases from V and 3 bases from J, leaving 8 bases between. CDR3 sequence (DNA): TGTGCCAGCAGTATGGGCGGCTACGAGCAGTACTTC. Protein sequence: CASSMGGYEQYF.

Remarks on this clone: Other nucleotide sequences in the sample specify the same CDR3. CDR3 residues: CASSAGSGSNEQFF. The CDR3 nucleotides read TGTGCCAGCAGCGCGGGGAGCGGGTCCAATGAGCAGTTCTTC. The chain couples TRBV9 to TRBJ2-1; D possibly corresponds to TRBD2 (6 bases). CDR3 size: 14 residues. In germline, CDR1 is SGDLS, CDR2 YYNGEE. The ends were cut back, 3 bases at V and 6 bases at J, with 13 bases in the middle. The entire variable domain, with the rest obtained from reference TRBV9 and TRBJ2-1, is as follows: DSGVTQTPKHLITATGQRVTLRCSPRSGDLSVYWYQQSLDQGLQFLIQYYNGEERAKGNILERFSAQQFPDLHSELNLSSLELGDSALYFCASSAGSGSNEQFFGPGTRLTVL.

The rearrangement links TRBV10-2 to TRBJ2-1, with D perhaps matching TRBD2 (5 bases). The CDR3 is 13 amino acids. Germline values: CDR1 WSHSY, CDR2 SAAADI. Trimming removed 5 bases from V and 2 bases from J, with 7 bases in between. In DNA form, the CDR3 reads TGCGCCAGCAGTAGCGGCGCCTACAATGAGCAGTTCTTC. Translating gives CASSSGAYNEQFF.

This chain links TRBV14 with TRBJ1-3; no definite D call. The CDR3 has 15 residues. Trimming stripped 0 bases from V and 7 bases from J, with 13 bases between. Germline V lookup: CDR1 SGHDN, CDR2 FVKESK. The CDR3 region is CASSQDFTRRNTIYF. The CDR3 coding sequence is TGTGCCAGCAGCCAAGATTTTACCCGTCGGAACACCATATATTTT.

This clone is a singleton in its sample. V is TRBV9 and J is TRBJ2-3; 8 bases are shared with TRBD1. Germline CDR1 SGDLS, CDR2 YYNGEE. V dropped 3 bases and J dropped 2; count of bases not matched to a gene: 11. CDR3 length equals 17 residues. The DNA for the CDR3 is TGTGCCAGCAGCGAGGACCAGACAGGGGTCAACACAGATACGCAGTATTTT. Translating gives CASSEDQTGVNTDTQYF. Supplemented by reference TRBV9 and TRBJ2-3, the full variable domain reads DSGVTQTPKHLITATGQRVTLRCSPRSGDLSVYWYQQSLDQGLQFLIQYYNGEERAKGNILERFSAQQFPDLHSELNLSSLELGDSALYFCASSEDQTGVNTDTQYFGPGTRLTVL.

V and J are TRBV5-6 and TRBJ1-5; TRBD1 matches 9 bases. This CDR3 is 16 amino acids long. V lost 1 base to trimming and J lost 4 bases; unmatched junction nucleotides: 6. Looked up from germline, CDR1 is SGHDT and CDR2 is YYEEEE. Written as DNA, the CDR3 is TGTGCCAGCAGCTTGTGGTTGGGGACAGGGAATCAGCCCCAGCATTTT. Translation: CASSLWLGTGNQPQHF.

The V and J genes are TRBV19 and TRBJ1-3; D gene ambiguous. This CDR3 is built from 15 residues. Germline V gives CDR1 LNHDA, CDR2 SQIVND (reference sequence). V lost 3 bases and J lost 2, with 11 bases in between. CDR3 sequence (DNA): TGTGCCAGTAGTATTGCGGCAGTCACTGGAAACACCATATATTTT. Amino acids: CASSIAAVTGNTIYF.

The chain uses TRBV9 and TRBJ2-2; 8 nucleotides align to TRBD2. The germline gives CDR1 SGDLS, CDR2 YYNGEE. Trimming removed 3 bases from V and 4 bases from J; junction bases left unmatched: 5. The CDR3 is made up of 15 amino acids. CDR3 sequence: CASSGGGGSTGELFF. The CDR3 region has the DNA TGTGCCAGCAGCGGGGGCGGGGGGAGCACCGGGGAGCTGTTTTTT.

The genes are TRBV18 and TRBJ1-2; unclear D gene. Trimming removed 4 bases at V and 2 bases at J, with 8 bases between. In germline, CDR1 is KGHSH, CDR2 LQKENI. The CDR3 covers 13 residues. This chain's CDR3 is CASSRETNYGYTF. The CDR3, as DNA: TGTGCCAGCTCACGGGAGACGAACTATGGCTACACCTTC.

This rearrangement joins TRBV7-8 to TRBJ1-1; D unresolved. The CDR3 totals 14 residues. Germline V lookup: CDR1 SGHVS, CDR2 FQNEAQ. Trimming pared 1 base from V and 3 bases from J, leaving 9 bases between. CDR3 nucleotide sequence: TGTGCCAGCAGCTTAGGACCGGTTTACACTGAAGCTTTCTTT. It is translated as CASSLGPVYTEAFF.

This clone was seen only a few times. DNA of the CDR3: TGTGCCATCAGTGGCGGACAGGGGAACTATGGCTACACCTTC. It specifies CAISGGQGNYGYTF. The chain is built from TRBV10-3 and TRBJ1-2; 9 bases map to TRBD1. V shed 4 bases, J shed 2 bases, and the junction held 2 bases outside the gene matches. Germline V CDR1 and CDR2: ENHRY, SYGVKD. The CDR3 sequence is 14 residues long.

V usage is TRBV5-1 and J usage is TRBJ1-1, with D maybe TRBD1 (5 bases). Trimming cost V 5 bases and J 9 bases, with 14 bases left between them. From germline, CDR1 is SGHRS and CDR2 YFSETQ. The CDR3 covers 12 residues. The CDR3 sequence: CASRGSGTKAFF. The DNA of the CDR3 is TGCGCCAGCAGGGGGTCCGGGACGAAAGCTTTCTTT.

The gene calls are TRBV27 and TRBJ1-4; D is undetermined. Trimming cost V 6 bases and J 2 bases, with 7 bases left between them. CDR3 length equals 13 residues. Germline CDR1 reads MNHEY; CDR2 reads SMNVEV (reference sequence). CDR3 bases: TGTGCCAGCAGGCCCGGGACTAATGAAAAACTGTTTTTT. It encodes CASRPGTNEKLFF.

CDR3 protein: CASSGPEAFF. The CDR3 bases are TGTGCCAGCTCAGGGCCTGAAGCTTTCTTT. This chain links TRBV18 with TRBJ1-1; D is undetermined. Per the germline V gene, CDR1 is KGHSH and CDR2 is LQKENI. CDR3 length equals 10 residues. Trimming took 5 bases from V and 6 from J, leaving 4 bases between them.

J is TRBJ1-1 and V is TRBV2, with D possibly TRBD1 on 5 matching bases. This CDR3 region has 13 residues. Germline loops: CDR1 SNHLY, CDR2 FYNNEI. Trimming left V 6 bases short and J 4 bases short, with 12 bases between. CDR3: CASREGKSTEAFF. The CDR3 bases are TGTGCCAGCAGGGAGGGGAAGAGCACTGAAGCTTTCTTT.

V is TRBV7-3 and J is TRBJ2-2; no clear D. The length of the CDR3 is 13 residues. Germline values: CDR1 SGHTA, CDR2 FQGTGA. V lost 4 bases, J lost 5 bases, and 8 bases lay in between. The CDR3 bases are TGTGCCAGCAGCTCTCATAAGACCGGGGAGCTGTTTTTT. It encodes CASSSHKTGELFF.

CDR3 nucleotide sequence: TGTGCCAGCAGCTTGGCACAGGGGCTCGCCGGCCCGAACACTGAAGCTTTCTTT. It yields the protein CASSLAQGLAGPNTEAFF. The chain joins TRBV5-5 to TRBJ1-1, with TRBD1 identical over 7 bases. Germline values: CDR1 SGHKS, CDR2 YYEKEE (reference sequence). The CDR3 has 18 amino acids. V dropped 0 bases and J dropped 1; count of bases not matched to a gene: 12.

The chain employs TRBV11-2 and TRBJ2-7; D gene uncertain. V lost 0 bases and J lost 4, with 10 bases in between. CDR1 is SGHAT and CDR2 is FQNNGV in the germline V gene. The CDR3 sequence is 14 residues long. CDR3 residues: CASSLDRQSYEQYF. The CDR3 coding sequence is TGTGCCAGCAGCTTAGATCGGCAGTCATACGAGCAGTACTTC.

This chain joins TRBV5-6 and TRBJ1-2; 7 bases match TRBD1. The CDR3 contains 14 residues. Trimming cost V 4 bases and J 2 bases; bases outside gene matches: 5. In germline, CDR1 is SGHDT, CDR2 YYEEEE. The CDR3 is CASSTGTDNYGYTF. The CDR3 bases are TGTGCCAGCAGCACCGGGACAGACAACTATGGCTACACCTTC.

The rearrangement uses TRBV4-1 and TRBJ2-7; 8 nucleotides align to TRBD2. The CDR3 runs 15 residues. The trim removed 1 base at V and 1 base at J, leaving 3 bases unmatched. Germline V gene data show CDR1 as MGHRA and CDR2 as YSYEKL. The CDR3 DNA sequence: TGCGCCAGCAGCCAAGGAAGCGGGAGTTCCTACGAGCAGTACTTC. As protein: CASSQGSGSSYEQYF.

A single count supports this clone. V gene TRBV11-1 combines with J gene TRBJ2-2; the D gene is possibly TRBD1 (5 bases). From germline, CDR1 is SGHAT and CDR2 FQDESV (reference sequence). Trimming left V 2 bases short and J 1 base short, with 5 bases between. The CDR3 totals 14 residues. CDR3 nucleotides: TGTGCCAGCAGCTTAACAGGGAACACCGGGGAGCTGTTTTTT. Translation gives CASSLTGNTGELFF.

The chain links TRBV25-1 to TRBJ1-2, with D perhaps matching TRBD1 (5 bases). The V end was cut by 6 bases, the J end by 4 bases, with 9 bases between. The germline V gene has CDR1 MGHDK and CDR2 SYGVNS. This CDR3 is built from 12 residues. The CDR3: CASRDSFYGYTF. In DNA, the CDR3 is TGTGCCAGCAGAGACAGCTTCTATGGCTACACCTTC.

The CDR3, as DNA: TGTGCCAGCTCACCAACGGGACAGGCCTCTAACTATGGCTACACCTTC. This codes for CASSPTGQASNYGYTF. The gene calls are TRBV18 and TRBJ1-2, with 8 bases aligning to TRBD1. This CDR3 is built from 16 residues. V lost 2 bases and J lost 0; bases outside the gene matches: 5. CDR1 and CDR2 (germline): KGHSH, LQKENI. The full variable domain, with the rest looked up from reference TRBV18 and TRBJ1-2, is NAGVMQNPRHLVRRRGQEARLRCSPMKGHSHVYWYRQLPEEGLKFMVYLQKENIIDESGMPKERFSAEFPKEGPSILRIQQVVRGDSAAYFCASSPTGQASNYGYTFGSGTRLTVV.